One and the same sample provided the 8 T cell receptor beta chains below, sequenced in a study of blood T cell repertoires in COVID-19. Profiled with immunoSEQ multiplex PCR; TCRdb holds only in-frame clones, not every one. Of a few hundred thousand clones listed, approximately 84% are singletons. The sample comprised PBMCs or T cells enriched from blood (not recorded which). The receptor set was obtained from a man in his forties or fifties who had recovered from COVID-19.

The V gene is TRBV28, the J gene TRBJ1-1; 10 nucleotides match TRBD1. Unmatched junction bases numbered 4, after V lost 8 bases and J lost 4 bases. Germline V gene lookup returns CDR1 MDHEN and CDR2 SYDVKM. This CDR3 spans 13 amino acids. The CDR3 loop reads CASGQGGTTEAFF. The CDR3 DNA reads TGTGCCAGCGGACAGGGGGGCACCACTGAAGCTTTCTTT.

This chain links TRBV12-3 or TRBV12-4 with TRBJ1-1; D call uncertain. The CDR3 consists of 13 residues. V dropped 6 bases and J dropped 5 bases, with 13 bases sitting between them. In DNA form, the CDR3 reads TGTGCCAGCAGCACTGTGAGGGATACTGAAGCTTTCTTT. Protein product: CASSTVRDTEAFF.

This clone was counted between two and nine times. The chain has TRBV5-1 and TRBJ1-6; weak D call: TRBD1 (6 bases). The CDR3 contains 16 residues. Between the trimmed V and J ends, which lost 0 bases and 3 bases, there was a span of 10 bases. Per the germline V gene, CDR1 is SGHRS and CDR2 is YFSETQ. In DNA form, the CDR3 reads TGCGCCAGCAGCTTGGTGGCAGGGGACTATAATTCACCCCTCCACTTT. Translation gives CASSLVAGDYNSPLHF.

This clone has only one observation. CDR3 bases: TGTGCCAGGGGAAGAGGACTAGCGGGAGTTGTGACCGGGGAGCTGTTTTTT. Translating gives CARGRGLAGVVTGELFF. The chain is built from TRBV15 and TRBJ2-2, with 13 positions matching TRBD2. Germline assignment: CDR1 LNHNV and CDR2 YYDKDF (reference sequence). The CDR3 totals 17 residues. Trimming at V came to 10 bases and at J to 5 bases, leaving 13 bases not matched to a gene.

The rearrangement links TRBV7-6 to TRBJ1-1; 10 bases are a match to TRBD1. The CDR3 covers 15 residues. CDR1 is SGHVS, CDR2 FNYEAQ, per germline. The V and J ends lost 6 bases and 7 bases, in that order; junction bases with no gene match: 11. CDR3: CASSLNGQGEVEAFF. CDR3 nucleotide sequence: TGTGCCAGCAGTTTAAACGGACAGGGGGAAGTTGAAGCTTTCTTT.

Only a few counts were recorded for this clone. The chain is built from TRBV6-1 and TRBJ1-3, with 7 nucleotides matching TRBD1. The CDR3 loop spans 16 amino acids. Germline V CDR1 and CDR2: MNHNS, SASEGT. V shed 3 bases, J shed 8 bases, and the junction held 13 bases outside the gene matches. CDR3 loop: CASSDGPGLRGHTIYF. CDR3 DNA: TGTGCCAGCAGTGATGGTCCGGGCTTGAGGGGGCACACCATATATTTT.

This chain connects TRBV6-5 to TRBJ2-3; the match to TRBD2 covers 8 bases. The CDR3 sequence is 15 residues long. Germline V gene data show CDR1 as MNHEY and CDR2 as SVGAGI. Germline trimming cut 8 bases from V and 0 bases from J; bases unmatched to any gene: 7. The CDR3, as DNA: TGTGCCAGCCGATATTTAGCGGGGAGCACAGATACGCAGTATTTT. It is translated as CASRYLAGSTDTQYF.

J is TRBJ1-2 and V is TRBV6-5, with TRBD1 matching 8 bases. The CDR3 runs 13 residues. The germline CDR1 and CDR2 sequences are MNHEY and SVGAGI. Trimming at V came to 6 bases and at J to 5 bases, leaving 5 bases not matched to a gene. The CDR3 DNA reads TGTGCCAGCAGACCCACAGGGGGTTATGGCTACACCTTC. The encoded protein is CASRPTGGYGYTF.